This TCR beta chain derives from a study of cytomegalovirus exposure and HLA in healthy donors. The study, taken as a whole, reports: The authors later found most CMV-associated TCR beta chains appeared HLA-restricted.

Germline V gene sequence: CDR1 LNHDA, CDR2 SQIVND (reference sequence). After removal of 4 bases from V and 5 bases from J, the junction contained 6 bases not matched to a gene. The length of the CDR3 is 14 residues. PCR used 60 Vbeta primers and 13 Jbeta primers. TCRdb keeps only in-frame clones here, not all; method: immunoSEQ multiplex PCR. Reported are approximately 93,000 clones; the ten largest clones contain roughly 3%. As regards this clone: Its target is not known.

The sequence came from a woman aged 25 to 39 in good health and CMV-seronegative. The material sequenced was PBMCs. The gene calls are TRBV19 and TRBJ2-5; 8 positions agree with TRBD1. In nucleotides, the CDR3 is TGTGCCAGTAGTAGGACAGGGCTCCCGGAGACCCAGTACTTC. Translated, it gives CASSRTGLPETQYF.